One TCR beta chain is described in this entry. What it recognizes is unknown. These data originate in a study of OX40 agonist ivuxolimab in advanced cancers. Study summary: From about 23 to 85 years was the age range, with a mean of about 54 years, and about 83% were male.

V dropped 0 bases and J dropped 6 bases, with 12 bases sitting between them. Germline V gene data show CDR1 as LGHNA and CDR2 as YSLEER. The CDR3 consists of 14 residues. Study-wide results and limits: More expanded clones were found, on average, in CD8+ than in CD4+ T cells. Antigen specificity remained undetermined for the expanded peripheral T cells.

Data came from immunoSEQ multiplex PCR; TCRdb stores just in-frame clones and leaves some out. The data contain fewer than 85,000 clones, roughly nine tenths of them seen just once; the ten biggest clones take up 0.55% to 0.7%. The investigators sampled blood at baseline, at cycle 4 day 1, and at cycle 7 day 1. This specimen was CD4+ or CD8+ T cells sorted from blood, taken in a trial of the OX40 agonist ivuxolimab. The rearrangement uses TRBV4-3 and TRBJ2-7, with no clear D. The receptor was derived from an adult with an advanced solid tumor such as melanoma, head and neck, liver or kidney cancer. CDR3 in amino acids: CASSQDGPSREQYF. CDR3 nucleotide sequence: TGCGCCAGCAGCCAAGATGGACCCTCCCGCGAGCAGTACTTC.